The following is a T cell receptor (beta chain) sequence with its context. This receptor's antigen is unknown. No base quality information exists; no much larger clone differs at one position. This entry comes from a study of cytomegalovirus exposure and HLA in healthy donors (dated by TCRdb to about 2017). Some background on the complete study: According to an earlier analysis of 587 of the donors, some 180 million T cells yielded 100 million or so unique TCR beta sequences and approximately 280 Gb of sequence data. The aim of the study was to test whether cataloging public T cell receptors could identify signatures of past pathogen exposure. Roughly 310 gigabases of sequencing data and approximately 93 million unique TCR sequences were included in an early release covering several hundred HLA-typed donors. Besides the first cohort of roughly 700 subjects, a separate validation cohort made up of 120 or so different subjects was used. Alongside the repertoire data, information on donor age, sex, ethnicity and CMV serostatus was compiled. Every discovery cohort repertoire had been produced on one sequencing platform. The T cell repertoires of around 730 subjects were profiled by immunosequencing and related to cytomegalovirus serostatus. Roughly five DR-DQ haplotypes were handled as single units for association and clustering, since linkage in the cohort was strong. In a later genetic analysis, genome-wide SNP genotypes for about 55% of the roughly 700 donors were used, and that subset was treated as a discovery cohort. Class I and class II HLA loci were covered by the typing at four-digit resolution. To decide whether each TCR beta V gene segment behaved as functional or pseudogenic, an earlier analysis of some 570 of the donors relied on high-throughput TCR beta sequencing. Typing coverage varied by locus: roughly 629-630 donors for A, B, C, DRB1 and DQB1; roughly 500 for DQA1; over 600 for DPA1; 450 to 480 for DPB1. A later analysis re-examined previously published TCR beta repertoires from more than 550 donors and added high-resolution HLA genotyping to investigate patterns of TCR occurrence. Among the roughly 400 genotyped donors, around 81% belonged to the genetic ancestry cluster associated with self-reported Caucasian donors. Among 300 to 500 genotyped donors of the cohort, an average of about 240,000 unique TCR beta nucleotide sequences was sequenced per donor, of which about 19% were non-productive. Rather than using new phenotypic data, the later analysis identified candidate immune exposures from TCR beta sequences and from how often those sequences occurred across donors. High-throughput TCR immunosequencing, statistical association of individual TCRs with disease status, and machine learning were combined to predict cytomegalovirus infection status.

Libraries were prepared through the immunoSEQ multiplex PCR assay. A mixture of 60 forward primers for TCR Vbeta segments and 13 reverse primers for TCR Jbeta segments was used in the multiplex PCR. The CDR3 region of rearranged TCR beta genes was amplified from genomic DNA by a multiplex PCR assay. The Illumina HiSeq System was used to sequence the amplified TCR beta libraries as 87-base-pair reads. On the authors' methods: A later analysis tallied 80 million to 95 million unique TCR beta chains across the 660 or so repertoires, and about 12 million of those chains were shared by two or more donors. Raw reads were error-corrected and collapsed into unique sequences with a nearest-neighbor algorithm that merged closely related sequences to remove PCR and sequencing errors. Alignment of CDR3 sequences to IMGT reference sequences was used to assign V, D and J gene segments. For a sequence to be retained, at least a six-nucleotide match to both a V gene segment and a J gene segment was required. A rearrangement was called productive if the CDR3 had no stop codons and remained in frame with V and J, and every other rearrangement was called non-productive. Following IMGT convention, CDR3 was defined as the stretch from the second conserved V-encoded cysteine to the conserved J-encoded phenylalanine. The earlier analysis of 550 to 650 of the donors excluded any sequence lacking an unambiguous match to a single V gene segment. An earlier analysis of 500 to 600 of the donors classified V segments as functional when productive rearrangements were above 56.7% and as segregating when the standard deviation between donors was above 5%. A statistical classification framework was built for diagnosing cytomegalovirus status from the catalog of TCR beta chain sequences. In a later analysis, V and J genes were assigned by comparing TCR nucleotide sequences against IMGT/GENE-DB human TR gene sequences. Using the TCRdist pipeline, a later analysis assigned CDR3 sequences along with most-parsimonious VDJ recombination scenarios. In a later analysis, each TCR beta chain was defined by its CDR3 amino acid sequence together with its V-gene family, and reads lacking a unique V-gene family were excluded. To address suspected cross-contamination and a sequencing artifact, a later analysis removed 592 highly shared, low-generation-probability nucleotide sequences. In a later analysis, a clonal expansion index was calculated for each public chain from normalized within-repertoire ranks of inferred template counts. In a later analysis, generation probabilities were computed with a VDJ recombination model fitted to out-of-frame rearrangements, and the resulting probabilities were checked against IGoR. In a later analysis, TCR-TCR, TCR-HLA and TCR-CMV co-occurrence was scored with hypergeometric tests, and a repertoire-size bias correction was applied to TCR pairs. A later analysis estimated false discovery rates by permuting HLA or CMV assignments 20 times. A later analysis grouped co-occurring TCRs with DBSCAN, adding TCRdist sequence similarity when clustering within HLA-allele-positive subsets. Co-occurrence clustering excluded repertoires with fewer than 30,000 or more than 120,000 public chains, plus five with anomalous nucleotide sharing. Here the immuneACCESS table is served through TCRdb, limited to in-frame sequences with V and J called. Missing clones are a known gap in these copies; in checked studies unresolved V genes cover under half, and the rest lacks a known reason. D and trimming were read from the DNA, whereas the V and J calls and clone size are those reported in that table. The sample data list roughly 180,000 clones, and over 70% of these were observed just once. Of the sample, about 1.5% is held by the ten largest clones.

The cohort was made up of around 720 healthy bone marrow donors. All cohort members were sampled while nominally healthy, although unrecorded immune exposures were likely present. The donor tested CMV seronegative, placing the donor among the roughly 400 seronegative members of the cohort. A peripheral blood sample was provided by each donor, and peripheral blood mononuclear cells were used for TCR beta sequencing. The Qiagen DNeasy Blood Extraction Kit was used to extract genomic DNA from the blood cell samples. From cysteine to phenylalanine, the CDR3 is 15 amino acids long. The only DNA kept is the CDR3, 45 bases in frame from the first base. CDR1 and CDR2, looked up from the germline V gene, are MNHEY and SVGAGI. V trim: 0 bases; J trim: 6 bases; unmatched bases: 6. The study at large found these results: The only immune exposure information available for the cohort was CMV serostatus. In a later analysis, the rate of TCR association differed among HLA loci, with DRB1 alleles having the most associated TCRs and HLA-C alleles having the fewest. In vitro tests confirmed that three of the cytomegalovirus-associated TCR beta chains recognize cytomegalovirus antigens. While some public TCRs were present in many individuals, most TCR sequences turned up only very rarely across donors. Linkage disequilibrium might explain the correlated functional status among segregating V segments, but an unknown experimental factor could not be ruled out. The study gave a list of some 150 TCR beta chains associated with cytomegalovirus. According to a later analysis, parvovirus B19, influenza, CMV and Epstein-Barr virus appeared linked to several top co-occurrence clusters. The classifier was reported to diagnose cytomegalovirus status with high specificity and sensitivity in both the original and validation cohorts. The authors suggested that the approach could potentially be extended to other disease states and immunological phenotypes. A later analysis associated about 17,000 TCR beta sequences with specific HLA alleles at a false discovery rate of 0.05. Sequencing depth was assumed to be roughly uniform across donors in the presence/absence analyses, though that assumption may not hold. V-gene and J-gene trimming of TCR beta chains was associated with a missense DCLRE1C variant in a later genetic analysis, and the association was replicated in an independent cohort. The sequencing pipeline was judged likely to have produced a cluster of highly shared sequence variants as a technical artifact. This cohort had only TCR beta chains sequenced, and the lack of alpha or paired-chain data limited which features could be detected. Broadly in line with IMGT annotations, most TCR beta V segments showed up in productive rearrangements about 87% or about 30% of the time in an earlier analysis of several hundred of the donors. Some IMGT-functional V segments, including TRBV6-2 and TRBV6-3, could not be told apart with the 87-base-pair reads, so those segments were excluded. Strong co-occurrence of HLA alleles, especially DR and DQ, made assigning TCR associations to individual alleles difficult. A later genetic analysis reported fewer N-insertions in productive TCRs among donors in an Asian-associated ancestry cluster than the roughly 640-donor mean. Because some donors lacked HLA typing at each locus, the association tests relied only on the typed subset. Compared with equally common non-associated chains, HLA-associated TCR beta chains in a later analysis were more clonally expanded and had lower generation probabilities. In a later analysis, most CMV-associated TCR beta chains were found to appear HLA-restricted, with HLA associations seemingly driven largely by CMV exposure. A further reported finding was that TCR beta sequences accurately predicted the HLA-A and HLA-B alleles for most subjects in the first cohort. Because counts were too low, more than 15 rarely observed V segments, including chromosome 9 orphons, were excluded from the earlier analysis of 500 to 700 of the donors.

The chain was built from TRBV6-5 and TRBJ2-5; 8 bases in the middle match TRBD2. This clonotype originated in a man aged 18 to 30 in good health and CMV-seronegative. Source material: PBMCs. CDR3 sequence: CASSYSGSGEKTQYF. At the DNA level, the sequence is TGTGCCAGCAGTTACTCGGGTAGCGGGGAAAAGACCCAGTACTTC.